What follows is one T cell receptor (beta chain) and its context. The V and J ends lost 4 bases and 9 bases, in that order; junction bases with no gene match: 10. This CDR3 region has 15 residues. CDR1 is SGHRS, CDR2 YFSETQ, per germline. The data were taken from a study of blood T cell repertoires in COVID-19. Original handling: Amplification of reference gene primers was used by the study to estimate nucleated cell counts. The protocol was immunoSEQ multiplex PCR, while the TCRdb copy is restricted to in-frame clones and leaves out a portion. V and J calls plus clone size are reproduced from that table; the DNA served to infer D and trimming. The sample yields just under 350,000 clones, approximately 82% seen once.

This receptor was obtained from a young man with active or convalescent COVID-19. The rearrangement links TRBV5-1 to TRBJ1-6, with 7 bases fitting TRBD1. The sample taken for sequencing was peripheral blood. The CDR3 coding sequence is TGCGCCAGCAGCCAAAGACAGGGATTAGGTTCACCCCTCCACTTT. It is translated as CASSQRQGLGSPLHF.